This TCR beta chain was recorded in a study of HIV-infected children after antiretroviral therapy interruption. Background on the study: Children were on planned treatment interruption or continuous treatment. Most participating children were previously exposed to EBV and CMV.

Unique molecular identifiers were included in an RNA-based 3' RACE TCR library. TCRdb passed the 3' RACE reads through MiXCR, listing each CDR3 protein once. Of approximately 95,000 distinct CDR3 sequences listed, around 6.9% are singletons. This clonotype was counted ten times or more. As to treatment: PENTA 11 planned treatment interruption arm or continuous ART arm. Participants had taken at least three-drug ART for at least 24 weeks. Naive CD4+ CD45RA+ CD45RO- T cells were FACS-sorted from thawed PBMCs. CDR3 length: 14 residues. Trimming pared 0 bases from V and 5 bases from J, leaving 11 bases between. The V gene's germline CDR1 is KGHSH and CDR2 LQKENI.

The J gene is TRBJ2-7, the V gene TRBV18; the D is unclear. This receptor was taken from a pool of human donors with HIV. The source material was CD45RA+ CD4+ T cells from PBMCs, pooled from several time points, sampled from a donor given antiretroviral therapy, either interrupted or continuous. The subset here: naive CD4+ CD45RA+ CD45RO- T cells. CDR3 protein: CASSPPRVVDEQYF. The CDR3 coding sequence is TGTGCCAGCTCACCACCGAGAGTGGTAGACGAGCAGTACTTC.